The rows below give T cell receptor beta chains drawn from one sample of a study of T cell responses to AZD1222 COVID-19 vaccine. The assay was immunoSEQ multiplex PCR, and TCRdb's table has in-frame clones only and misses some. The sample contains roughly 200,000 clones, approximately 89% of which appear only once. The sample in question was peripheral blood, obtained 28 days after the second AZD1222 dose. Source of these receptors: an adult who received the AZD1222 COVID-19 vaccine. Both conserved end residues are part of each CDR3. The D gene is left open where the match is weak. Not all rows give a size; the values are once, few, many and, for expanded clones, a class.

NA	NA	TRBV11-1	TRBJ2-7	CASSFLGLGEQYF	TGTGCCAGCAGCTTTTTAGGGCTGGGCGAGCAGTACTTC
NA	NA	TRBV7-6	TRBJ1-5	CASSLPGQPQHF	TGTGCCAGCAGCTTACCAGGTCAGCCCCAGCATTTT
NA	TRBD1	TRBV20-1	TRBJ2-1	CSADRVNEQFF	TGCAGTGCTGACAGGGTAAATGAGCAGTTCTTC
NA	NA	TRBV6-2/TRBV6-3	TRBJ2-7	CASSKGVTYYEQYF	TGTGCCAGCAGCAAGGGAGTTACCTACTACGAGCAGTACTTC
NA	NA	TRBV6-5	TRBJ1-6	CASRRDHNSPLHF	TGTGCCAGCAGGAGGGACCATAATTCACCCCTCCACTTT
NA	NA	TRBV5-6	TRBJ1-5	CASSLGQISNQPQHF	TGTGCCAGCAGCCTCGGACAGATTAGCAATCAGCCCCAGCATTTT
NA	TRBD1	TRBV2	TRBJ1-6	CASRGQGNSPLHF	TGTGCCAGCAGGGGACAGGGCAATTCACCCCTCCACTTT
NA	NA	TRBV5-1	TRBJ2-5	CASSIGRLGETQYF	TGCGCCAGCAGCATTGGACGCCTCGGAGAGACCCAGTACTTC
NA	TRBD1	TRBV5-1	TRBJ1-1	CASSPGQGLVTEAFF	TGCGCCAGCAGCCCAGGACAGGGCCTGGTCACTGAAGCTTTCTTT
NA	NA	TRBV6-5	TRBJ2-6	CASRTQGSGANVLTF	TGTGCCAGCAGAACACAGGGCTCTGGGGCCAACGTCCTGACTTTC
NA	NA	TRBV6-5	TRBJ2-7	CASSSRYEQYF	TGTGCCAGCAGTTCTCGTTACGAGCAGTACTTC
NA	TRBD1	TRBV7-2	TRBJ1-3	CASSLGQGRAGNTIYF	TGTGCCAGCAGCCTCGGACAGGGTCGAGCTGGAAACACCATATATTTT
NA	TRBD1	TRBV7-9	TRBJ2-1	CASSIGGTGKSNEQFF	TGTGCCAGCAGCATCGGCGGGACAGGGAAATCCAATGAGCAGTTCTTC
NA	NA	TRBV5-1	TRBJ2-7	CASSLVGYEQYF	TGCGCCAGCAGCTTGGTGGGCTACGAGCAGTACTTC
NA	NA	TRBV9	TRBJ1-1	CASSALNNMNTEAFF	TGTGCCAGCAGCGCGCTGAATAATATGAACACTGAAGCTTTCTTT
NA	NA	TRBV6-1	TRBJ1-3	CASSKEQGISGNTIYF	TGTGCCAGCAGTAAAGAGCAGGGGATCTCTGGAAACACCATATATTTT
NA	TRBD1	TRBV7-8	TRBJ2-2	CASSLTGQGANTGELFF	TGTGCCAGCAGCTTAACGGGACAGGGGGCAAACACCGGGGAGCTGTTTTTT
NA	TRBD1	TRBV4-1	TRBJ2-5	CASSQPTFGTGSQTQYF	TGCGCCAGCAGCCAACCGACCTTCGGGACAGGGTCACAGACCCAGTACTTC
once	NA	TRBV5-3	TRBJ2-1	CARSLTGGTYNEQFF	TGTGCCAGAAGCTTGACCGGGGGCACCTACAATGAGCAGTTCTTC
NA	NA	TRBV30	TRBJ2-7	CAWSVGQVVYEQYF	TGTGCCTGGAGTGTGGGGCAGGTTGTGTACGAGCAGTACTTC
NA	NA	TRBV30	TRBJ2-3	CAWSSGSAVADTQYF	TGTGCCTGGAGTTCTGGCTCGGCGGTGGCAGATACGCAGTATTTT
once	TRBD1	TRBV30	TRBJ1-6	CAWSPGQKLSPLHF	TGTGCCTGGAGTCCGGGACAGAAACTTTCACCCCTCCACTTT
once	TRBD1	TRBV6-5	TRBJ2-2	CAIKTGGNTGELFF	TGTGCCATCAAGACAGGGGGAAACACCGGGGAGCTGTTTTTT
NA	TRBD1	TRBV7-2	TRBJ1-3	CASSSRQGARSGNTIYF	TGTGCCAGCAGCTCTCGACAGGGGGCCCGGTCTGGAAACACCATATATTTT
NA	NA	TRBV3-1/TRBV3-2	TRBJ1-5	CASSRRDEGPQHF	TGTGCCAGCAGCCGTAGGGACGAGGGGCCCCAGCATTTT
NA	NA	TRBV5-4	TRBJ1-5	CASSLSGGSQPQHF	TGTGCCAGCAGCTTGTCCGGGGGCAGTCAGCCCCAGCATTTT
NA	TRBD2	TRBV19	TRBJ2-1	CASRRTSGRADEQFF	TGTGCCAGTAGAAGGACTAGCGGGAGGGCCGATGAGCAGTTCTTC
NA	TRBD1	TRBV6-5	TRBJ1-5	CASQQGPPQHF	TGTGCCAGCCAACAGGGGCCGCCCCAGCATTTT
NA	TRBD1	TRBV30	TRBJ2-7	CAWTAGTVLREQYF	TGTGCCTGGACCGCCGGGACAGTCCTACGAGAGCAGTACTTC
NA	TRBD2	TRBV2	TRBJ2-1	CASSGTSGSWNEQFF	TGTGCCAGCAGCGGGACTAGCGGGAGTTGGAATGAGCAGTTCTTC
NA	TRBD1	TRBV19	TRBJ2-4	CASSRQGRGNIQYF	TGTGCCAGTAGCAGACAGGGTAGGGGAAACATTCAGTACTTC
NA	NA	TRBV9	TRBJ2-1	CASSGSRVSAVVGQFF	TGTGCCAGCAGCGGAAGCCGAGTAAGCGCGGTGGTAGGGCAGTTCTTC
NA	TRBD1	TRBV6-5	TRBJ1-1	CASRRTGPNTEAFF	TGTGCCAGCAGGCGGACAGGGCCGAACACTGAAGCTTTCTTT
NA	NA	TRBV2	TRBJ1-2	CASRPLAQGGGYTF	TGTGCCAGCAGACCACTTGCGCAGGGAGGTGGCTACACCTTC
NA	NA	TRBV7-2	TRBJ1-2	CASSLQNWGDSSGYTF	TGTGCCAGCAGCTTACAAAATTGGGGGGACTCCTCTGGCTACACCTTC
NA	TRBD2	TRBV18	TRBJ2-1	CASSQTSAYTYNEQFF	TGTGCCAGCTCACAAACTAGCGCCTATACCTACAATGAGCAGTTCTTC
NA	NA	TRBV27	TRBJ1-5	CASSWTENQPQHF	TGTGCCAGCAGTTGGACGGAGAATCAGCCCCAGCATTTT
NA	TRBD1	TRBV6-6	TRBJ1-2	CASSYGGQGYGYTF	TGTGCCAGCAGTTACGGGGGACAGGGCTATGGCTACACCTTC
once	NA	TRBV9	TRBJ1-4	CASSVAAEGEKLFF	TGTGCCAGCAGCGTAGCGGCAGAGGGTGAAAAACTGTTTTTT
NA	NA	TRBV7-3	TRBJ2-1	CASSLAGSYNEQFF	TGTGCCAGCAGCTTGGCCGGTTCCTACAATGAGCAGTTCTTC
NA	NA	TRBV7-8	TRBJ2-6	CASSARYSGANVLTF	TGTGCCAGCAGCGCGCGTTACTCTGGGGCCAACGTCCTGACTTTC
NA	NA	TRBV5-4	TRBJ1-3	CASRPAGAGNTIYF	TGTGCCAGCAGACCGGCAGGGGCCGGAAACACCATATATTTT
once	TRBD1	TRBV4-3	TRBJ1-2	CASSQEWTGSGGYTF	TGCGCCAGCAGCCAAGAATGGACAGGGTCAGGCGGCTACACCTTC
NA	TRBD2	TRBV9	TRBJ2-1	CASTSGDNEQFF	TGTGCCAGCACTAGCGGAGACAATGAGCAGTTCTTC
NA	NA	TRBV6-6	TRBJ2-5	CASSYLPRETQYF	TGTGCCAGCAGTTATCTCCCTCGAGAGACCCAGTACTTC
NA	NA	TRBV12-5	TRBJ1-3	CASGFGGNTIYF	TGTGCTAGTGGTTTCGGTGGAAACACCATATATTTT
NA	NA	TRBV6-1	TRBJ1-6	CASSEGYSPLHF	TGTGCCAGCAGTGAAGGCTATTCACCCCTCCACTTT
NA	NA	TRBV27	TRBJ2-1	CASSLYLYSSYNEQFF	TGTGCCAGCAGTTTATATCTGTATTCCTCCTACAATGAGCAGTTCTTC
NA	TRBD2	TRBV4-1	TRBJ2-7	CASSQVDGGGAEQYF	TGCGCCAGCAGCCAGGTGGATGGCGGGGGGGCCGAGCAGTACTTC
NA	TRBD2	TRBV10-1	TRBJ2-7	CASSEQRGAYEQYF	TGCGCCAGCAGTGAACAGCGGGGGGCCTACGAGCAGTACTTC
NA	NA	TRBV14	TRBJ2-5	CASSQEGILRETQYF	TGTGCCAGCAGCCAAGAAGGGATCCTTAGGGAGACCCAGTACTTC
NA	NA	TRBV24-1	TRBJ2-2	CATSGSHGELFF	TGTGCCACCAGCGGGTCCCACGGGGAGCTGTTTTTT
NA	NA	TRBV5-1	TRBJ2-7	CASSLGQIDYEQYF	TGCGCCAGCAGCTTGGGACAAATTGACTACGAGCAGTACTTC
NA	NA	TRBV9	TRBJ1-5	CASSVGRVDQPQHF	TGTGCCAGCAGCGTTGGCCGGGTTGATCAGCCCCAGCATTTT
NA	NA	TRBV3-1/TRBV3-2	TRBJ2-3	CASREGDTQYF	TGTGCCAGCAGGGAGGGAGATACGCAGTATTTT
NA	TRBD1	TRBV7-9	TRBJ1-5	CASSSGTVNQPQHF	TGTGCCAGCAGCTCCGGGACAGTCAATCAGCCCCAGCATTTT
NA	NA	TRBV5-1	TRBJ2-7	CASSLGSADYEQYF	TGCGCCAGCAGCTTGGGGTCCGCCGACTACGAGCAGTACTTC
NA	TRBD1	TRBV7-2	TRBJ1-5	CASSSQGNQPQHF	TGTGCCAGCAGCTCACAGGGGAATCAGCCCCAGCATTTT
NA	NA	TRBV19	TRBJ1-1	CASSIGRRFGGLNTEAFF	TGTGCCAGTAGTATCGGTCGACGCTTTGGGGGGTTGAACACTGAAGCTTTCTTT
NA	TRBD1	TRBV9	TRBJ2-7	CASSLTWTGSYEQYF	TGTGCCAGCAGCCTGACGTGGACAGGTTCCTACGAGCAGTACTTC